Listed below are T cell receptor beta chains from one sample, sequenced in a study of cytomegalovirus exposure and HLA in healthy donors. Sequenced by immunoSEQ multiplex PCR; TCRdb stores in-frame clones only, minus some. This table has about 200,000 clones, around 86% appearing once. The sequenced material came from PBMCs. These receptor sequences come from a woman in her forties or fifties in good health and CMV-seropositive. CDR3s include the opening cysteine and the closing phenylalanine or tryptophan. Each record gives: CDR3 length, D gene, J gene, V gene, clone size, CDR3 protein, CDR3 DNA. A D gene is named only where the DNA matches it firmly. The size entry is marked missing in some rows and otherwise reads once, few, many or a size class.

15	NA	TRBJ2-7	TRBV28	NA	CASSLFQGTSNEQYF	TGTGCCAGCAGTTTATTCCAGGGGACCTCGAACGAGCAGTACTTC
12	NA	TRBJ2-7	TRBV7-2	NA	CASSPSSYEQYF	TGTGCCAGCAGCCCTAGCTCCTACGAGCAGTACTTC
17	TRBD1	TRBJ1-1	TRBV2	NA	CAHRRSGADRAGTEAFF	TGTGCACATAGGCGGTCGGGGGCTGACAGGGCCGGAACTGAAGCTTTCTTT
15	NA	TRBJ2-6	TRBV7-2	NA	CASSLAPSGANVLTF	TGTGCCAGCAGCTTGGCCCCCTCTGGGGCCAACGTCCTGACTTTC
18	TRBD1	TRBJ1-1	TRBV7-2	NA	CASSRSIGAGGWDTEAFF	TGTGCCAGCAGCCGCTCAATCGGGGCAGGGGGATGGGACACTGAAGCTTTCTTT
16	TRBD2	TRBJ2-3	TRBV5-1	few	CASSLGTSGGIDTQYF	TGCGCCAGCAGCTTGGGGACTAGCGGGGGTATAGATACGCAGTATTTT
14	NA	TRBJ1-4	TRBV19	NA	CASSALGANEKLFF	TGTGCCAGTAGTGCCCTCGGGGCTAATGAAAAACTGTTTTTT
18	TRBD2	TRBJ2-7	TRBV30	NA	CAWSVGPTSGRPLREQYF	TGTGCCTGGAGTGTGGGACCGACTAGCGGGAGGCCGTTAAGAGAGCAGTACTTC
13	TRBD2	TRBJ2-7	TRBV6-5	NA	CASRFGGGYEQYF	TGTGCCAGCAGGTTCGGCGGGGGTTACGAGCAGTACTTC
13	NA	TRBJ2-7	TRBV5-8	NA	CASSPGQIHEQYF	TGTGCCAGCAGCCCTGGACAGATACACGAGCAGTACTTC
15	NA	TRBJ2-2	TRBV7-2	NA	CASSLLGTLSGELFF	TGTGCCAGCAGCTTATTGGGCACTTTATCCGGGGAGCTGTTTTTT
13	TRBD2	TRBJ2-7	TRBV18	once	CASSLSGAYEQYF	TGTGCCAGCTCCCTAAGCGGGGCCTACGAGCAGTACTTC
13	NA	TRBJ1-2	TRBV6-5	NA	CASSYLMGAGYTF	TGTGCCAGCAGTTACTTGATGGGGGCCGGCTACACCTTC
14	TRBD1	TRBJ1-5	TRBV2	once	CASSPTGGDQPQHF	TGTGCCAGCAGTCCAACAGGGGGCGATCAGCCCCAGCATTTT
14	NA	TRBJ2-7	TRBV7-2	NA	CASSLYEGSYEQYF	TGTGCCAGCAGCTTGTACGAGGGTTCCTACGAGCAGTACTTC
14	TRBD1	TRBJ1-2	TRBV5-5	NA	CASSPGQGAGGYTF	TGTGCCAGCAGCCCGGGACAGGGGGCTGGTGGCTACACCTTC
14	TRBD1	TRBJ1-2	TRBV19	NA	CASSTRRTGYGYTF	TGTGCCAGTAGTACCCGCAGGACAGGGTATGGCTACACCTTC
16	NA	TRBJ1-2	TRBV19	NA	CASSNRPLVPLHGYTF	TGTGCCAGTAGTAACAGACCACTTGTACCCCTCCATGGCTACACCTTC
13	NA	TRBJ2-7	TRBV5-1	NA	CASSRTQGREQYF	TGCGCCAGCAGCAGAACACAGGGTCGCGAGCAGTACTTC
15	TRBD1	TRBJ2-3	TRBV5-6	NA	CASSWQPGGTDTQYF	TGTGCCAGCAGCTGGCAGCCAGGGGGAACAGATACGCAGTATTTT
13	NA	TRBJ2-7	TRBV28	NA	CASSLLPLYEQYF	TGTGCCAGCAGTTTACTCCCCCTCTACGAGCAGTACTTC
15	TRBD1	TRBJ2-3	TRBV6-5	NA	CASRRTGSSTDTQYF	TGTGCCAGCAGACGGACAGGGAGTAGCACAGATACGCAGTATTTT
17	NA	TRBJ2-7	TRBV7-2	NA	CASSLVEWGRSTYEQYF	TGTGCCAGCAGCTTAGTCGAATGGGGGCGGTCCACCTACGAGCAGTACTTC
13	NA	TRBJ1-2	TRBV7-2	NA	CASSPDGLYGYTF	TGTGCCAGCAGCCCCGACGGACTCTATGGCTACACCTTC
12	NA	TRBJ2-7	TRBV5-1	NA	CASSATDYEQYF	TGCGCCAGCAGCGCGACAGACTACGAGCAGTACTTC
14	TRBD2	TRBJ2-7	TRBV11-2	NA	CASSFWLGGGEQYF	TGTGCCAGCAGCTTTTGGTTGGGGGGGGGCGAGCAGTACTTC
16	NA	TRBJ2-5	TRBV5-6	NA	CASSPMAAPLQETQYF	TGTGCCAGCAGTCCCATGGCGGCTCCCCTACAAGAGACCCAGTACTTC
14	TRBD1	TRBJ1-1	TRBV5-4	NA	CASRTGTVNTEAFF	TGTGCCAGCAGAACCGGGACAGTGAACACTGAAGCTTTCTTT
14	NA	TRBJ2-7	TRBV5-6	NA	CASSLTGVGLEQYF	TGTGCCAGCAGCTTGACGGGAGTGGGGCTCGAGCAGTACTTC
15	NA	TRBJ1-5	TRBV7-8	NA	CASSAPGISNQPQHF	TGTGCCAGCAGCGCCCCAGGGATAAGCAATCAGCCCCAGCATTTT
18	TRBD1	TRBJ2-5	TRBV4-1	NA	CASSHFPPGQGKGETQYF	TGCGCCAGCAGCCACTTTCCCCCCGGACAGGGGAAGGGAGAGACCCAGTACTTC
15	TRBD2	TRBJ2-3	TRBV5-4	once	CASSLAGTSGDTQYF	TGTGCCAGCAGCTTGGCTGGGACTAGCGGAGATACGCAGTATTTT
15	TRBD2	TRBJ2-1	TRBV5-4	NA	CASSIAGASYNEQFF	TGTGCCAGCAGCATAGCGGGAGCTTCCTACAATGAGCAGTTCTTC
14	NA	TRBJ1-1	TRBV5-1	NA	CASRRGIGDTEAFF	TGCGCCAGCAGACGAGGGATCGGGGACACTGAAGCTTTCTTT
14	NA	TRBJ1-4	TRBV4-1	few	CASSLRTSNEKLFF	TGCGCCAGCAGCTTGCGCACTTCTAATGAAAAACTGTTTTTT
14	NA	TRBJ2-3	TRBV2	NA	CASSGQGYTDTQYF	TGTGCCAGCAGTGGGCAGGGGTACACAGATACGCAGTATTTT
17	NA	TRBJ2-1	TRBV7-7	NA	CASSLPRTTNHYNEQFF	TGTGCTAGCAGCCTACCCCGGACAACCAATCACTACAATGAGCAGTTCTTC
12	NA	TRBJ2-1	TRBV18	NA	CASSGQYNEQFF	TGTGCCAGCTCTGGACAGTACAATGAGCAGTTCTTC
12	NA	TRBJ1-1	TRBV7-9	NA	CASSPDFSEAFF	TGTGCCAGCAGCCCGGACTTTAGTGAAGCTTTCTTT
12	NA	TRBJ1-4	TRBV7-2	NA	CASSLGGGKLFF	TGTGCCAGCAGCTTAGGAGGCGGAAAACTGTTTTTT
14	NA	TRBJ2-2	TRBV15	NA	CATSRGGQSGELFF	TGTGCCACCAGCAGAGGGGGGCAAAGCGGGGAGCTGTTTTTT
15	NA	TRBJ2-3	TRBV11-2	NA	CASSPSRGTTDTQYF	TGTGCCAGCAGCCCGTCAAGGGGCACGACAGATACGCAGTATTTT
11	NA	TRBJ2-7	TRBV2	NA	CASSDHYEQYF	TGTGCCAGCAGTGATCATTACGAGCAGTACTTC
15	TRBD2	TRBJ2-1	TRBV6-6	NA	CASKMTSGGAGEQFF	TGTGCCAGCAAGATGACTAGCGGGGGGGCCGGTGAGCAGTTCTTC
13	TRBD2	TRBJ2-2	TRBV28	NA	CASAGGRTGELFF	TGTGCCAGCGCGGGAGGACGGACCGGGGAGCTGTTTTTT